The T cell receptor beta chain described here comes from a study of blood T cell repertoires in COVID-19 (dated by TCRdb to about 2020). For the study in its entirety: Recovered participants in ImmuneRACE Cohort 3 were defined by two consecutive negative NP/OP PCR tests, clearance by a healthcare professional, or resolution of symptoms. Samples covering the acute and convalescent phases of COVID-19 were provided by collaborators in the United States, Italy and Spain. The prospective study material was composed of cDNA or gDNA derived from T cells, B-cell-depleted T cells, or PBMCs. Subjects who had been exposed to COVID-19, were actively infected with it, or had recovered from it provided the deeply sampled blood TCRbeta repertoires that made up the dataset. The repertoires were made available in a free public database intended to serve as a resource for research on the immune response to SARS-CoV-2. Samples came from the ongoing ImmuneRACE study (first 160 participants) plus 1,254 subjects from 6 global collaborators. Nearly every sample came with metadata listing a de-identified subject ID, COVID-19 status, age in years and sex. Where HLA class I and class II types were available, the types were taken from metadata supplied by the sample provider, not from assay-based typing.

Participants in the prospective study were enrolled through a virtual design, were aged roughly 18 to 90 years, and lived in approximately 25 United States geographic areas. Cohort assignment in the prospective study relied on participant-reported clinical history from a screening survey and a study questionnaire. Each participant in the prospective study had whole blood, serum and a nasopharyngeal or oropharyngeal swab collected by mobile phlebotomists. Participants in the prospective study had the option to provide additional blood draws and questionnaires over a roughly 2-month period. Blood samples from the prospective study were shipped frozen or at room temperature prior to DNA extraction. About this clone itself: What this receptor recognizes is not known. The record has no base qualities; no much larger clone is one base away.

What the study reported, not specific to this receptor: Clinical and demographic metadata were provided uncurated, with the amount varying by source and participant.

For CDR1 and CDR2, the germline V gene (reference sequence) lists LNHDA and SQIVND. The CDR3 covers 14 residues, taking in both the cysteine and the phenylalanine. Just CDR3 DNA is preserved here, 42 bases in frame from base 1. After removal of 0 bases from V and 5 bases from J, the junction retains 2 bases not matched to a gene. TCRbeta CDR3 regions were amplified from genomic DNA using the immunoSEQ Assay, a bias-controlled multiplex PCR. The paper's data handling went like this. Nucleated cell counts per sample were estimated from amplification of reference gene primers within the assay. To quantify the absolute abundance of each unique TCRbeta CDR3 rearrangement, sequence reads were collapsed and filtered. For each sample, productive Simpson clonality was calculated by taking the square root of Simpson's diversity index across productive rearrangements. TCRdb re-hosts the immuneACCESS table, in-frame sequences only. Its copies lack some clones; in the studies checked, an unresolved V gene accounts for under half of them, and the cause for the rest is not known. That table supplies the V and J calls and clone size; D and trimming were determined from the DNA. This sample has 250,000 to 350,000 clones in its table, and around nine tenths of those were observed once. The ten largest clones capture approximately 2% of the sample.

This TCR derives from a woman aged 55-75 years in a cohort exposed to, infected with or recovered from COVID-19 (not recorded which). The sequence links TRBV19 to TRBJ2-5, and TRBD1 aligns with 8 junction nucleotides. The sequenced material came from PBMCs or T cells enriched from blood (not recorded which). The nucleotides are TGTGCCAGTAGTATAGACAGGGGGCGGGAGACCCAGTACTTC. It is translated as CASSIDRGRETQYF.